A selection of T cell receptor beta chains follows, all from one sample in a study of blood T cell repertoires in COVID-19. Clones were read by immunoSEQ multiplex PCR, and TCRdb kept only the in-frame ones, dropping some. This table has about 170,000 clones, over 75% appearing once. Material for sequencing was peripheral blood. These receptor sequences come from a man older than 75 with COVID-19, enrolled during active disease. Both conserved end residues are part of each CDR3. The D gene is left open where the match is weak. Some rows have no size entry. The others give once, few or many, or a class for an expanded clone.

J: TRBJ2-1
D: .
size: .
V: TRBV5-4
CDR3: CASSPQGLSDNEQFF
DNA: TGTGCCAGCAGCCCACAGGGTTTGTCTGACAATGAGCAGTTCTTC

J: TRBJ2-1
D: TRBD2
size: .
V: TRBV2
CDR3: CASSLQRGSGEQFF
DNA: TGTGCCAGCAGTCTCCAGCGGGGGTCAGGGGAGCAGTTCTTC

J: TRBJ2-5
D: TRBD2
size: .
V: TRBV9
CDR3: CASSETSGGQETQYF
DNA: TGTGCCAGCAGCGAGACTAGCGGGGGCCAAGAGACCCAGTACTTC

J: TRBJ1-4
D: .
size: .
V: TRBV7-2
CDR3: CASSFGGFGANEKLFF
DNA: TGTGCCAGCAGCTTTGGTGGATTTGGAGCTAATGAAAAACTGTTTTTT

J: TRBJ1-4
D: TRBD1
size: .
V: TRBV5-8
CDR3: CASSSSPDRGINEKLFF
DNA: TGTGCCAGCAGCTCCTCCCCTGACAGGGGGATTAATGAAAAACTGTTTTTT

J: TRBJ2-4
D: .
size: .
V: TRBV6-6
CDR3: CASRALSRAKNIQYF
DNA: TGTGCCAGCAGGGCCCTATCGCGGGCCAAAAACATTCAGTACTTC

J: TRBJ1-2
D: TRBD1
size: once
V: TRBV7-2
CDR3: CASRPGTGGVYGYTF
DNA: TGTGCCAGCAGACCCGGGACAGGGGGGGTCTATGGCTACACCTTC

J: TRBJ1-2
D: .
size: .
V: TRBV19
CDR3: CASSSLPQGQGRGYTF
DNA: TGTGCCAGTAGTTCCCTCCCCCAAGGGCAGGGTCGCGGCTACACCTTC

J: TRBJ1-5
D: .
size: once
V: TRBV4-2
CDR3: CASSQEGHGNQPQHF
DNA: TGTGCCAGCAGCCAAGAGGGACACGGCAATCAGCCCCAGCATTTT

J: TRBJ1-2
D: .
size: .
V: TRBV15
CDR3: CATSRDWASPYGYTF
DNA: TGTGCCACCAGCAGAGATTGGGCCTCTCCTTATGGCTACACCTTC

J: TRBJ2-1
D: TRBD2
size: .
V: TRBV10-3
CDR3: CATRGGLAGLNEQFF
DNA: TGTGCCACCCGAGGGGGACTAGCGGGGCTCAATGAGCAGTTCTTC

J: TRBJ1-2
D: .
size: .
V: TRBV19
CDR3: CASSTRDGGNYGYTF
DNA: TGTGCCAGTAGTACCCGCGATGGGGGCAACTATGGCTACACCTTC

J: TRBJ1-6
D: TRBD1
size: .
V: TRBV19
CDR3: CASTGQTGSPLHF
DNA: TGTGCCAGCACGGGACAGACGGGTTCACCCCTCCACTTT

J: TRBJ1-2
D: TRBD1
size: .
V: TRBV5-1
CDR3: CASSSLGTENYGYTF
DNA: TGCGCCAGCAGCTCACTTGGGACAGAAAACTATGGCTACACCTTC

J: TRBJ2-2
D: TRBD1
size: .
V: TRBV7-9
CDR3: CASSLVGQGNTGELFF
DNA: TGTGCCAGCAGCTTAGTCGGACAGGGGAACACCGGGGAGCTGTTTTTT

J: TRBJ2-7
D: TRBD1
size: .
V: TRBV27
CDR3: CASSSGQGLKEQYF
DNA: TGTGCCAGCAGTTCCGGACAGGGGCTAAAAGAGCAGTACTTC

J: TRBJ1-5
D: TRBD1
size: .
V: TRBV3-1/TRBV3-2
CDR3: CASSLTGGSNQPQHF
DNA: TGTGCCAGCAGCCTAACAGGGGGTAGCAATCAGCCCCAGCATTTT